This entry describes one TCR beta chain. The antigen remains unidentified. CDR3 length: 11 amino acids. V was pared by 5 bases and J by 6 bases, with 8 bases between. Germline-derived CDR1 and CDR2 are SGHRS and YFSETQ. These data belong to a study of T cells in tumors after PD-1 blockade. Looking at the study overall: Either cemiplimab 350 mg every 2 weeks or pembrolizumab 200 mg every 3 weeks was given. A subset received ongoing vismodegib 150 mg daily alongside anti-PD-1 therapy.

Whole-study findings and limits: Only pre- versus post-treatment comparisons showed clonal replacement. Clonal replacement, not reinvigoration, is suggested for expanded exhausted CD8+ clones after therapy.

Clones were read by immunoSEQ multiplex PCR, and TCRdb kept only the in-frame ones, dropping some. Of roughly 2,200 clones listed, 55% to 70% are singletons. This clonotype was obtained from a human donor with basal cell carcinoma. The sequences come from tumor tissue, collected after anti-PD-1 treatment. The chain has TRBV5-1 and TRBJ1-1; D unclear. The CDR3, as DNA: TGCGCCAGCAGAAGAGGACCTGAAGCTTTCTTT. It is translated as CASRRGPEAFF.